These 11 T cell receptor beta chains were sequenced from one sample in a study of T cells in localized non-small cell lung cancer. Assay: immunoSEQ multiplex PCR; the TCRdb copy retains only in-frame clones and omits some. The sample records approximately 540 clones, about 33% being singletons. The sample consisted of normal lung tissue next to the tumor, taken before any cancer treatment. The receptors originated from a female donor over 55 with stage I lung adenocarcinoma.

The chain is built from TRBV2 and TRBJ1-2; the D is unclear. The CDR3 sequence is 13 residues long. The germline V gene has CDR1 SNHLY and CDR2 FYNNEI. Trimming left V 3 bases short and J 4 bases short, with 9 bases between. The CDR3 nucleotides read TGTGCCAGCAGTGATACGGGAGTCTATGGCTACACCTTC. It is translated as CASSDTGVYGYTF. Full variable domain (rest looked up from reference TRBV2 and TRBJ1-2): EPEVTQTPSHQVTQMGQEVILRCVPISNHLYFYWYRQILGQKVEFLVSFYNNEISEKSEIFDDQFSVERPDGSNFTLKIRSTKLEDSAMYFCASSDTGVYGYTFGSGTRLTVV.

In its sample, this clone was seen a few times. The V call is TRBV11-3, the J call TRBJ2-7; 9 nucleotides match TRBD2. Trimming took 5 bases from V and 9 from J; bases not matched to a gene: 17. This CDR3 contains 16 residues. Germline assignment: CDR1 SGHNT and CDR2 YENEEA. CDR3 sequence (DNA): TGTGCCAGCAGCCTTCTATTGACTAGCGGCTTGTCGGGGCAGTACTTC. Protein product: CASSLLLTSGLSGQYF.

The rearrangement joins TRBV6-8 to TRBJ2-7; the D call may be TRBD1 or TRBD2 (5 bases each). The CDR3 length is 15 residues. V was pared by 7 bases and J by 3 bases, with 19 bases between. Germline V CDR1 and CDR2: MNHGY, SAAAGT. The CDR3 region has the DNA TGTGCCAGCAAAAGGGGTCGGGAAGGGCACTACGAGCAGTACTTC. It codes for CASKRGREGHYEQYF.

In regard to this clone: The junction departs from germline at one end; a sequencing error may be responsible. The V and J genes are TRBV9 and TRBJ2-2, with D perhaps matching TRBD1 or TRBD2 (7 bases each). The CDR3 is 15 residues long. The germline V gene has CDR1 SGDLS and CDR2 YYNGEE. CDR3 coding DNA: TGTGCCAGCAGCGTCAGGGGGGGTAACACCGGGAAGCTGTTTTTT. This translates into CASSVRGGNTGKLFF.

The table lists this clone with a few counts. The CDR3 loop is CASSLAPPSYNEQFF. The CDR3, as DNA: TGTGCCAGCAGTTTAGCGCCCCCATCCTACAATGAGCAGTTCTTC. The chain carries TRBV6-8 and TRBJ2-1; perhaps TRBD2 as D (5 bases). The CDR3 has 15 residues. The V end was cut by 4 bases, the J end by 1 base, with 11 bases between. In germline, CDR1 is MNHGY, CDR2 SAAAGT.

The chain couples TRBV23-1 to TRBJ1-6, with 7 bases lining up with TRBD1. TRBV23-1 is flagged as an ORF with uncertain function. The CDR3 length is 15 residues. Trimming removed 4 bases from V and 4 bases from J; junction bases left unmatched: 4. CDR3 sequence reads: CASSPGTDYNSPLHF. Written as DNA, the CDR3 is TGCGCCAGCAGTCCGGGGACAGATTATAATTCACCCCTCCACTTT.

This clone is medium-sized within its sample. In DNA, the CDR3 is TGTGCCAGCAGGGTGGGAGGGAGAAGCTCCTACGAGCAGTACTTC. Translated, it gives CASRVGGRSSYEQYF. V and J are TRBV11-3 and TRBJ2-7; 7 bases fit TRBD2. J gave up 0 bases and V 6 bases, and 8 bases lay outside the gene matches. Germline values: CDR1 SGHNT, CDR2 YENEEA. CDR3 length: 15 amino acids.

V usage is TRBV19 and J usage is TRBJ1-1; D is perhaps TRBD1 (6 bases). The germline CDR1 and CDR2 sequences are LNHDA and SQIVND (reference sequence). Trimming stripped 2 bases from V and 5 bases from J, with 12 bases between. This CDR3 has 14 amino acids. The CDR3 DNA follows: TGTGCCAGTAGTATACAGGGGCGGGGGACTGAAGCTTTCTTT. Its protein is CASSIQGRGTEAFF. Full variable domain (remainder filled in from reference TRBV19 and TRBJ1-1): DGGITQSPKYLFRKEGQNVTLSCEQNLNHDAMYWYRQDPGQGLRLIYYSQIVNDFQKGDIAEGYSVSREKKESFPLTVTSAQKNPTAFYLCASSIQGRGTEAFFGQGTRLTVV.

The CDR3 sequence: CASTYRGGGTEAFF. The CDR3 DNA follows: TGTGCCAGCACCTACCGAGGGGGGGGGACTGAAGCTTTCTTT. The rearrangement uses TRBV6-7 and TRBJ1-1; tentatively, D is TRBD1 (6 bases). TRBV6-7 falls under the ORF class, with uncertain function. The CDR3 extends over 14 amino acids. The germline V and J ends were trimmed by 7 bases and 5 bases, with 17 bases remaining between them.

The gene calls are TRBV10-2 and TRBJ1-1, with TRBD1 matching 9 bases. The CDR3 extends over 13 amino acids. V dropped 5 bases and J dropped 4; count of bases not matched to a gene: 2. Looked up from germline, CDR1 is WSHSY and CDR2 is SAAADI. The CDR3, as DNA: TGCGCCAGCAGTCGGGACAGGGTCACTGAAGCTTTCTTT. This gives the protein CASSRDRVTEAFF.

The J gene is TRBJ2-5, the V gene TRBV19; D possibly uses TRBD1 or TRBD2 (5 bases each). Trimming took off 4 bases at V and 5 bases at J, with 23 bases between the two ends. The CDR3 covers 17 residues. Germline assignment: CDR1 LNHDA and CDR2 SQIVND (reference sequence). The CDR3 reads CASSTDPGTWGMETQYF. CDR3 in DNA: TGTGCCAGTAGTACCGATCCCGGGACCTGGGGGATGGAGACCCAGTACTTC.